This TCR beta chain came from a study of cytomegalovirus exposure and HLA in healthy donors. Study conclusions and caveats: Earlier findings revealed that most TCR beta V segments proved productive either about 87% or about 30% of the time.

Germline V gene data show CDR1 as LNHNV and CDR2 as YYDKDF (reference sequence). Trimming cost V 0 bases and J 8 bases; bases outside gene matches: 8. The CDR3 totals 15 residues. At the time of sampling, donors were nominally healthy, though unrecorded immune exposures were likely. About this clone itself: Its antigen is undetermined.

Primers included in the PCR were 60 Vbeta and 13 Jbeta primers. The repertoire was sequenced with immunoSEQ multiplex PCR; TCRdb's copy has only in-frame clones and lacks some. The table includes more than 100,000 clones, 73% detected once. This clonotype was obtained from a woman in her 40s in good health and CMV-seronegative. The source material was PBMCs. V is TRBV15 and J is TRBJ1-2; TRBD1 agrees at 8 bases. DNA of the CDR3: TGTGCCACCAGCAGAGATCAGACAGGGGCCGGGGGCTACACCTTC. Protein sequence: CATSRDQTGAGGYTF.